The TCR beta chain described here comes from a study of blood T cells in healthy people across ages. Overall study results and limits: Naive CD4+ cell counts and diversity both ran higher in long-lived than in aged donors.

To note about this clonotype: Its specificity is not known. The junction and the germline gene differ at one end; a read error may be behind it.

Researchers report isolating at least 7 million PBMCs per sample. Together with a sample-barcoded 5' primer, a J-beta primer mix was included in a second PCR lasting about 7 to 11 cycles. MiXCR was run by TCRdb on the 5' RACE reads, yielding one entry per CDR3 protein. This table holds 600,000 or so distinct CDR3 sequences, about 45% found once. CDR1 is SGHKS, CDR2 YYEKEE, per germline (reference sequence). The CDR3 is 15 amino acids. The rearrangement links TRBV5-5 to TRBJ1-1, with TRBD1 matching 9 bases. Sequences were obtained from blood. This clonotype was sampled from a man older than 75 in good health. CDR3: CASSPQGQGYTEAFF. The CDR3 nucleotides read TGTGCCAGCAGCCCCCAGGGACAGGGATACACCGAAGCTTTCTTT.